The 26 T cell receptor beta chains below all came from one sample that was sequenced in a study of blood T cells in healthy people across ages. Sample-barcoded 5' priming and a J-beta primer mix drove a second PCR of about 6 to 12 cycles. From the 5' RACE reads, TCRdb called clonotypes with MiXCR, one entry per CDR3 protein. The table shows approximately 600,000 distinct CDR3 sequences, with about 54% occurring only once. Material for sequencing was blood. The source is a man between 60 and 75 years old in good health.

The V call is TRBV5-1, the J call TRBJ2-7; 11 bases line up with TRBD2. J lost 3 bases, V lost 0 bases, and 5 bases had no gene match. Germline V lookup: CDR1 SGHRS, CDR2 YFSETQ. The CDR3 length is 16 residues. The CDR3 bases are TGCGCCAGCAGCTTGGGGCTCGGGACTAGCGGCTACGAGCAGTACTTC. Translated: CASSLGLGTSGYEQYF.

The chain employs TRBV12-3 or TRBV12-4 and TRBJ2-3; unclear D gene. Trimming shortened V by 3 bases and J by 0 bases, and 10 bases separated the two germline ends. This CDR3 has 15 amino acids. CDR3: CASSFYLPSTDTQYF. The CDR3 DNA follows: TGTGCCAGCAGTTTTTACCTACCTAGCACAGATACGCAGTATTTT.

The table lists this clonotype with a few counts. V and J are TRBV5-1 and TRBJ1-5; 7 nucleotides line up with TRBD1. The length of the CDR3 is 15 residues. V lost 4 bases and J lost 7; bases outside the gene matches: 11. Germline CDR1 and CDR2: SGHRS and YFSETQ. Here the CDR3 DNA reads TGCGCCAGCAGCACCACAGGGGAACAAGGACAGCCCCAGCATTTT. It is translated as CASSTTGEQGQPQHF.

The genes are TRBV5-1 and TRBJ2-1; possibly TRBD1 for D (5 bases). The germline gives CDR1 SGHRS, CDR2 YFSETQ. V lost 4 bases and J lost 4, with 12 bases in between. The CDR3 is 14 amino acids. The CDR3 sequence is CASSPQTDYNEQFF. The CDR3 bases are TGCGCCAGCAGCCCCCAGACAGATTACAATGAGCAGTTCTTC.

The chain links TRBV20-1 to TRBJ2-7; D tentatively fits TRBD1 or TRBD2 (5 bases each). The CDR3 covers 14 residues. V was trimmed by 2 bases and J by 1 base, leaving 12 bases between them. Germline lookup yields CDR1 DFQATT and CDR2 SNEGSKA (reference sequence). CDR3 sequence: CSARKVGTSYEQYF. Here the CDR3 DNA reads TGCAGTGCTAGAAAGGTGGGGACGTCCTACGAGCAGTACTTC.

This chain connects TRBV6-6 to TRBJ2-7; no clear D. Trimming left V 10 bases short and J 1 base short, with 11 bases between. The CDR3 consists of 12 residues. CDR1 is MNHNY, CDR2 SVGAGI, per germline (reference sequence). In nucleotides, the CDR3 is TGTGCCACCACTGCCGGTTCCTACGAGCAGTACTTC. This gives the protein CATTAGSYEQYF.

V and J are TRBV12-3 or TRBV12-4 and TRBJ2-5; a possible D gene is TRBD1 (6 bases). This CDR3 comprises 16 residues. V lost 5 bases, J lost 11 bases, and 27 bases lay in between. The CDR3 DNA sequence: TGTGCCAGCAGTCCCCCAGACAGGCCTTACCTTAGGGAGCAGTACTTC. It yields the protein CASSPPDRPYLREQYF.

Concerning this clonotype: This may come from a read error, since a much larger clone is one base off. As DNA, the CDR3 is TGTGCCAGCAGCCCCGGACAGGGAGCCAATGGCTACACCTTC. It translates to CASSPGQGANGYTF. The chain combines TRBV7-9 with TRBJ1-2; TRBD1 matches 8 bases. Trimming at V came to 5 bases and at J to 6 bases, leaving 8 bases not matched to a gene. Germline values: CDR1 SEHNR, CDR2 FQNEAQ (reference sequence). The CDR3 is 14 amino acids.

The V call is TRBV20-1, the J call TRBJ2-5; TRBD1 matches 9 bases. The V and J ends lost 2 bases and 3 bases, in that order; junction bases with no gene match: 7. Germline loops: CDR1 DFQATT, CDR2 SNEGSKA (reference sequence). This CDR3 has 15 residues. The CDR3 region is CSARRDGQGKETQYF. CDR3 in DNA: TGCAGTGCTAGACGAGACGGACAGGGGAAAGAGACCCAGTACTTC.

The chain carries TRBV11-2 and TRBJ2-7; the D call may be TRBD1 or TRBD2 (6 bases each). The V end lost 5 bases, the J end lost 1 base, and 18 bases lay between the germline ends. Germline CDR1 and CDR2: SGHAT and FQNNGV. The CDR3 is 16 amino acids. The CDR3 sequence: CASSQTGGRPSYEQYF. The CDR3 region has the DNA TGTGCCAGCAGCCAAACCGGGGGCCGCCCATCCTACGAGCAGTACTTC.

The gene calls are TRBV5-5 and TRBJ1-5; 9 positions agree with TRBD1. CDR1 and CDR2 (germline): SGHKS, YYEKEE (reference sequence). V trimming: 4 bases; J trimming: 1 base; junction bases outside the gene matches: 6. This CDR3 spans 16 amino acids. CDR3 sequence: CASSPGTGFSNQPQHF. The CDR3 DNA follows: TGTGCCAGCAGCCCAGGGACAGGGTTCAGCAATCAGCCCCAGCATTTT.

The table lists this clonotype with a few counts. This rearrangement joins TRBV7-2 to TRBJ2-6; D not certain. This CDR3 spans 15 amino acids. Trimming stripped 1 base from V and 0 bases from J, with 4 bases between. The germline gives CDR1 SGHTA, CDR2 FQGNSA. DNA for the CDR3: TGTGCCAGCAGCTTAGGGTACTCTGGGGCCAACGTCCTGACTTTC. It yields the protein CASSLGYSGANVLTF.

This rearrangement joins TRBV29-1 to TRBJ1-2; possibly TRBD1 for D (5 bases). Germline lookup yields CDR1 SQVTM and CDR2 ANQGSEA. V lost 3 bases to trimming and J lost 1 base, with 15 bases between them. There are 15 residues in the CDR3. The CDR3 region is CSVDRDPNVNYGYTF. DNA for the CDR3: TGCAGCGTTGATAGGGACCCCAATGTTAACTATGGCTACACCTTC.

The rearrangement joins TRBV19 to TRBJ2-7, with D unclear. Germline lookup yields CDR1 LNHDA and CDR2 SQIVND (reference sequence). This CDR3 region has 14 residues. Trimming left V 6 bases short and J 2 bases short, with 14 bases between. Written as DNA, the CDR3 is TGTGCCAGTAGCGCCCCGATTTTCCCCTACGAGCAGTACTTC. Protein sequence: CASSAPIFPYEQYF. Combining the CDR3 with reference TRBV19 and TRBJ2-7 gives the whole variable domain DGGITQSPKYLFRKEGQNVTLSCEQNLNHDAMYWYRQDPGQGLRLIYYSQIVNDFQKGDIAEGYSVSREKKESFPLTVTSAQKNPTAFYLCASSAPIFPYEQYFGPGTRLTVT.

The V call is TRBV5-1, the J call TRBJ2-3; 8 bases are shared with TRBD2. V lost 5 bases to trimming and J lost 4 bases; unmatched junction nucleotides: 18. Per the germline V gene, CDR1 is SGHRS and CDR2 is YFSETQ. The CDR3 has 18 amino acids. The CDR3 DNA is TGCGCCAGCAGTCCGGGACTAGTGACCGTCTACTTCGCAGATACGCAGTATTTT. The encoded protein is CASSPGLVTVYFADTQYF.

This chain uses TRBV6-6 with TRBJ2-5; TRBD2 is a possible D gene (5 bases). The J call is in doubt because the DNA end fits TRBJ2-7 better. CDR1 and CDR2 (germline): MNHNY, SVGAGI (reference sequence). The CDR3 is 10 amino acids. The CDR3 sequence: CAPREGEQYF. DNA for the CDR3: TGTGCCCCTCGTGAGGGCGAGCAGTACTTC.

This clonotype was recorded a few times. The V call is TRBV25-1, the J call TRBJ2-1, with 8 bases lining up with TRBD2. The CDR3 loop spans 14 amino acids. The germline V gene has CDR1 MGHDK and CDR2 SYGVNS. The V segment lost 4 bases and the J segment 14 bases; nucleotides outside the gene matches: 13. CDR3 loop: CASSGPGTRDLEFF. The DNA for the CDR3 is TGTGCCAGCAGTGGACCCGGGACTAGGGATCTTGAGTTCTTC.

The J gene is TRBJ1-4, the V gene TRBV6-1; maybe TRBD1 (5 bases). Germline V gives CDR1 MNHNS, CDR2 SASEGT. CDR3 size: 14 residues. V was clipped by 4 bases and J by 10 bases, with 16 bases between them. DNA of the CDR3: TGTGCCAGCAGTGGAGGGGTTAGAGGGGCAAAACTGTTTTTT. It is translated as CASSGGVRGAKLFF.

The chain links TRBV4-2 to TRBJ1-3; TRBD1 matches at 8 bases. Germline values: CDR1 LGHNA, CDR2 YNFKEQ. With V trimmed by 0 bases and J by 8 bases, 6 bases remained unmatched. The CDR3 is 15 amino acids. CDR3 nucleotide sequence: TGTGCCAGCAGCCAAGATTTCGGACAGGGAGACACCATATATTTT. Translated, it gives CASSQDFGQGDTIYF.

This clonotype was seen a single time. The CDR3 sequence: CASSLRTGGALADTQYF. The DNA for the CDR3 is TGCGCCAGCAGCCTCCGGACAGGGGGCGCGTTAGCAGATACGCAGTATTTT. The chain links TRBV5-1 to TRBJ2-3; 11 bases agree with TRBD1. With V trimmed by 4 bases and J by 4 bases, 11 bases remained unmatched. This CDR3 is 17 amino acids long. Germline lookup yields CDR1 SGHRS and CDR2 YFSETQ. Based on the CDR3 plus reference TRBV5-1 and TRBJ2-3, the full variable domain is KAGVTQTPRYLIKTRGQQVTLSCSPISGHRSVSWYQQTPGQGLQFLFEYFSETQRNKGNFPGRFSGRQFSNSRSEMNVSTLELGDSALYLCASSLRTGGALADTQYFGPGTRLTVL.

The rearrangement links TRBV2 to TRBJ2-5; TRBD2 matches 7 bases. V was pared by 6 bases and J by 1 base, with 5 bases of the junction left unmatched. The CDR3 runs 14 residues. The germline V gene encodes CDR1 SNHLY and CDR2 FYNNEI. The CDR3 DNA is TGTGCCAGCAGCCGGACTAGAGCCCAAGAGACCCAGTACTTC. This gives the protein CASSRTRAQETQYF.

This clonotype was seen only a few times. This CDR3 reads CASSLGGQASSGANVLTF. The CDR3 DNA sequence: TGCGCCAGCAGCTTGGGGGGACAGGCGAGCTCTGGGGCCAACGTCCTGACTTTC. The chain carries TRBV5-1 and TRBJ2-6, with 8 positions matching TRBD1. Germline CDR1 is SGHRS and CDR2 is YFSETQ. The CDR3 extends over 18 amino acids. Losses at the gene ends were 0 bases for V and 0 bases for J; bases not matched to a gene: 5.

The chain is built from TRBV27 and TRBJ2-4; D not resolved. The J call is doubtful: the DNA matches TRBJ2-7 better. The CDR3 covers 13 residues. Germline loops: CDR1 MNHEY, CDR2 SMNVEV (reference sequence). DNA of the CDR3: TGTGCCAGCAGCCGAGACGGCTTATACGAGCAGTACTTC. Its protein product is CASSRDGLYEQYF.

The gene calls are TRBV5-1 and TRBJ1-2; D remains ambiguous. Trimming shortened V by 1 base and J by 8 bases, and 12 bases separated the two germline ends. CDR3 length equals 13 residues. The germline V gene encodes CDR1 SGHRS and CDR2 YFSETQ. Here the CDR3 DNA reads TGCGCCAGCAGCTTGTCAAATCGGGGAGGCTACACCTTC. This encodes CASSLSNRGGYTF.

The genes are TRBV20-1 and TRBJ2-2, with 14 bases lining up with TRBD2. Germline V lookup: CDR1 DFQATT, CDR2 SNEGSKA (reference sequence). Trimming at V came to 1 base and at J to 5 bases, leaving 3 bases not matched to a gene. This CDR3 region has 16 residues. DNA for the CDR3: TGCAGTGCTAGAGGGGGACTAGCGGGGGCGACCGGGGAGCTGTTTTTT. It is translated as CSARGGLAGATGELFF.

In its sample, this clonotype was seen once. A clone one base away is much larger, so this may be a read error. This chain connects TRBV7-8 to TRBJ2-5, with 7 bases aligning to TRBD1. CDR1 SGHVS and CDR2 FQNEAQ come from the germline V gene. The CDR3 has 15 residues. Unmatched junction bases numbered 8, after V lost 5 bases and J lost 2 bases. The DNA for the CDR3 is TGTGCCAGCAGCATGATACCGGGACAGCAAGAGACCCAGTACTTC. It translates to CASSMIPGQQETQYF.